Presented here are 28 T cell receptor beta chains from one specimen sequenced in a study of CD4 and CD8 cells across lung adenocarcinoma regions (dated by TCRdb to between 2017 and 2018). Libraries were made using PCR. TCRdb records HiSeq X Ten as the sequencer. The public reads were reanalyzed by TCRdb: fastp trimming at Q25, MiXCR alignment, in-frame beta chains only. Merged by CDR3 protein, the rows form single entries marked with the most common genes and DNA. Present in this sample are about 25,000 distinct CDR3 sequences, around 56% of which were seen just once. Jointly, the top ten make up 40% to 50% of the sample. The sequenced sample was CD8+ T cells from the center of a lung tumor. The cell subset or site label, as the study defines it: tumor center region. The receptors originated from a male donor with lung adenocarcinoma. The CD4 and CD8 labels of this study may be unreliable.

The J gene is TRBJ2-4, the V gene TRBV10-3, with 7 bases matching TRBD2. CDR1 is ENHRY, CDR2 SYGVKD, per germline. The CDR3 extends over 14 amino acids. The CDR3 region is CAGIEGGPKQIQYF. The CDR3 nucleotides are TGTGCGGGGATTGAGGGAGGGCCCAAACAGATTCAGTACTTC.

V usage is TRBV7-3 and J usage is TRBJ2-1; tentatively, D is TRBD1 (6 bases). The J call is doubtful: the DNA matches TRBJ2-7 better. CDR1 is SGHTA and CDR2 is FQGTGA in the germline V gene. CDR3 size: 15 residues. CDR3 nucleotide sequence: TGTGCCAGCAGCGCCCACCCTTCCGAAGGGACAATGCAGTACTTC. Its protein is CASSAHPSEGTMQYF.

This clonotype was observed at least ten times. This chain's CDR3 is CASRMVNNQPQHF. The DNA of the CDR3 is TGTGCCAGCCGAATGGTAAACAATCAGCCCCAGCATTTT. The V and J genes are TRBV6-1 and TRBJ1-5; D unclear. V lost 8 bases, J lost 3 bases, and 11 bases lay in between. The length of the CDR3 is 13 residues. Germline V gene lookup returns CDR1 MNHNS and CDR2 SASEGT.

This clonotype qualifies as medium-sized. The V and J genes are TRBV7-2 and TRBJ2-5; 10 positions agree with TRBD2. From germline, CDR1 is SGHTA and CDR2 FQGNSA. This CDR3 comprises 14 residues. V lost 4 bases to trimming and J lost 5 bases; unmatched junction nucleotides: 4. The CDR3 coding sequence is TGTGCCAGCAGCTCACCGGGACTAGCGGAGACCCAGTACTTC. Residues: CASSSPGLAETQYF. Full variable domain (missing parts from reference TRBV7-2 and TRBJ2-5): GAGVSQSPSNKVTEKGKDVELRCDPISGHTALYWYRQSLGQGLEFLIYFQGNSAPDKSGLPSDRFSAERTGGSVSTLTIQRTQQEDSAVYLCASSSPGLAETQYFGPGTRLLVL.

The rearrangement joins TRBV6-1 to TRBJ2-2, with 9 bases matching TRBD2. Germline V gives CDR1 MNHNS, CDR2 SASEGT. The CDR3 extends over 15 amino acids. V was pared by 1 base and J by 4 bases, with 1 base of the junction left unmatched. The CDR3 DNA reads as TGTGCCAGCAGTGAAGAAGCGGGGGGCACCGGGGAGCTGTTTTTT. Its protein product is CASSEEAGGTGELFF.

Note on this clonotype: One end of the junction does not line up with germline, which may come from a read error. The CDR3 loop is CASSEWATDMQYF. CDR3 DNA: TGTGCCAGCAGTGAATGGGCCACAGACATGCAGTACTTT. The chain uses TRBV25-1 and TRBJ2-4, with no clear D. The CDR3 length is 13 residues. Germline V lookup: CDR1 MGHDK, CDR2 SYGVNS.

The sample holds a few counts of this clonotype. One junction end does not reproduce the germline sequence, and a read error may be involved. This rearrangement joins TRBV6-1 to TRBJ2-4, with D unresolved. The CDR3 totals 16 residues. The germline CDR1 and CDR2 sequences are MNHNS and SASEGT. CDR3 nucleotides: TGTGCCAGCAGTGAAGCCGGGCTGTGGGCCAAGGATATTCAGTACTTT. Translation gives CASSEAGLWAKDIQYF.

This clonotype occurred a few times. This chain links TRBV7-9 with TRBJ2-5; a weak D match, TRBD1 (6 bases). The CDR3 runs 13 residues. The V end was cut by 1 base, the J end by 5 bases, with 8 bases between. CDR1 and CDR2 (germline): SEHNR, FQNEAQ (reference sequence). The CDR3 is CASSLVTGETQYF. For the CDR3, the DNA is TGTGCCAGCAGCTTAGTTACAGGGGAGACCCAGTACTTC. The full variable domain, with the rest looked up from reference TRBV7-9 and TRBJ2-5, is DTGVSQNPRHKITKRGQNVTFRCDPISEHNRLYWYRQTLGQGPEFLTYFQNEAQLEKSRLLSDRFSAERPKGSFSTLEIQRTEQGDSAMYLCASSLVTGETQYFGPGTRLLVL.

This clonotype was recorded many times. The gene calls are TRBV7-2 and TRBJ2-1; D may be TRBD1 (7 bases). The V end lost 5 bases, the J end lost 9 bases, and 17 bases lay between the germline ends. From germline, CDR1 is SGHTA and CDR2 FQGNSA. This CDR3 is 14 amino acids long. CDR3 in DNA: TGTGCCAGCAGCGGAGGGGGCTCGTACGTTGAGCAGTTCTTC. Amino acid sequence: CASSGGGSYVEQFF.

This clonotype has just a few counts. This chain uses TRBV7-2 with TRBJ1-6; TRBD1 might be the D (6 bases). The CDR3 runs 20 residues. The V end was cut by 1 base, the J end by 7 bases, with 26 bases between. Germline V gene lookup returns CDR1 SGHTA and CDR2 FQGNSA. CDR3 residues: CASSLGGQFATGTLNSPLHF. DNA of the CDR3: TGTGCCAGCAGCTTAGGGGGGCAATTTGCGACAGGTACCTTGAATTCACCCCTCCACTTT.

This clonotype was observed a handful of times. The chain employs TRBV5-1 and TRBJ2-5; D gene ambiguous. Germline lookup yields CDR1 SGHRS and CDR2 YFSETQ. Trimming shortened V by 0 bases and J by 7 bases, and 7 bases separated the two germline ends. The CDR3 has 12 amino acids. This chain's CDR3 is CASSLELGTQYF. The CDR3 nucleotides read TGCGCCAGCAGCTTGGAGTTGGGGACCCAGTACTTC.

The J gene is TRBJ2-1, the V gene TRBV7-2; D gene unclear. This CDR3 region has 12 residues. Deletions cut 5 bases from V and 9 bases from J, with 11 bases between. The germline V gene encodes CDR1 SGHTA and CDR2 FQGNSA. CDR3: CASSPPYGEQFF. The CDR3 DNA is TGTGCCAGCAGCCCACCATACGGTGAGCAGTTCTTC.

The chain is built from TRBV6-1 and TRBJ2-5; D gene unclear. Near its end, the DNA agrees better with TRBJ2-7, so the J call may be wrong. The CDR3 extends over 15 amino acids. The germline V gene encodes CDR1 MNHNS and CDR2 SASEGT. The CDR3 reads CASTPRHISRYEQYF. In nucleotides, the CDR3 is TGTGCCAGCACTCCGAGACACATATCTCGCTACGAGCAGTACTTC.

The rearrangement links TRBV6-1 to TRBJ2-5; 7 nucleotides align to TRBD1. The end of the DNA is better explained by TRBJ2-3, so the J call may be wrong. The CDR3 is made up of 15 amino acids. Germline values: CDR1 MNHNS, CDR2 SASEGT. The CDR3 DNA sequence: TGTGCCAGCATCAAACAGGGGTGGACGCCAGAGACCCAGTATTTT. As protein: CASIKQGWTPETQYF.

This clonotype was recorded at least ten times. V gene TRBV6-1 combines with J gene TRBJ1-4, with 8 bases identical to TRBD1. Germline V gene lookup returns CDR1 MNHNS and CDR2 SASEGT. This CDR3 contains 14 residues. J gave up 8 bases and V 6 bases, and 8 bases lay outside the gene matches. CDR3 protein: CASRQGARAEKLFF. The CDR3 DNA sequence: TGTGCCAGCAGGCAGGGGGCCAGGGCGGAAAAACTGTTTTTT.

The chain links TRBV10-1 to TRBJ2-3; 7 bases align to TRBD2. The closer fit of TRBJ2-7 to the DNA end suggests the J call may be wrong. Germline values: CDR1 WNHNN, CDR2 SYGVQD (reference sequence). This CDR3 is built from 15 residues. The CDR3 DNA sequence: TGCGCCAGCGGGGAGGGGCGGCGGGGAACAGATACGCAGTACTTC. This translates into CASGEGRRGTDTQYF.

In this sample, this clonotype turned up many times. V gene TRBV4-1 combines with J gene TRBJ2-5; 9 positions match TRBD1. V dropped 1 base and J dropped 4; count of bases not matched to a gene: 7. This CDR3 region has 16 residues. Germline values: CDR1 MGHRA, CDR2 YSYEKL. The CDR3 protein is CASSQGTGGGGETQYF. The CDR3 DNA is TGCGCCAGCAGCCAAGGAACAGGGGGCGGAGGAGAGACCCAGTACTTC.

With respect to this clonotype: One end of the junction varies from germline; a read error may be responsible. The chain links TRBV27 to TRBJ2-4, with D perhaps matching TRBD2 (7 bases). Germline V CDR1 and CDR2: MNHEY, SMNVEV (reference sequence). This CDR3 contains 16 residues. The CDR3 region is CASSVRGGRAKDIQYF. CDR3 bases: TGTGCCAGCAGCGTGAGGGGGGGGCGTGCCAAAGACATTCAGTACTTC.

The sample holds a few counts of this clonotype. The chain's CDR3 is CASSAGTDTDTQYF. The CDR3 nucleotides read TGCGCCAGCAGTGCCGGGACAGACACAGATACGCAGTATTTT. This chain connects TRBV5-1 to TRBJ2-3, with 7 positions matching TRBD1. J lost 2 bases, V lost 5 bases, and 5 bases had no gene match. CDR1 is SGHRS, CDR2 YFSETQ, per germline. The CDR3 totals 14 residues.

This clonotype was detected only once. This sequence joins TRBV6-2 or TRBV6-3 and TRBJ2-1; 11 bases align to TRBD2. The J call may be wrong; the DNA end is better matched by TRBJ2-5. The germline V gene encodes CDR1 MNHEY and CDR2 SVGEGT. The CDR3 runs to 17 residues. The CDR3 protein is CASSYLAGGWEQETQYF. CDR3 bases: TGTGCCAGCAGTTACCTAGCGGGAGGATGGGAACAAGAGACCCAGTACTTC.

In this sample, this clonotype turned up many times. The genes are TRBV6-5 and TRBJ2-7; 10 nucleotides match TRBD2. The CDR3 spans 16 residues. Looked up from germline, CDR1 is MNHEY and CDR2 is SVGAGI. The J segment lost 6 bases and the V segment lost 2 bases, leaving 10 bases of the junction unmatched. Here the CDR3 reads CASSYRTSGREREQYF. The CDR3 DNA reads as TGTGCCAGCAGTTACCGGACTAGCGGCAGGGAGCGCGAGCAGTACTTC.

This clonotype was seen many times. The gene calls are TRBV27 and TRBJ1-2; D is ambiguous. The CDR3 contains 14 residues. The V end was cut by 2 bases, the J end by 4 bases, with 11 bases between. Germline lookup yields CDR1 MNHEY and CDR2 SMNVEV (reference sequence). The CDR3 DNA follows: TGTGCCAGCAGTTTAAACAGACTTAGCTATGGCTACACCTTC. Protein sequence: CASSLNRLSYGYTF.

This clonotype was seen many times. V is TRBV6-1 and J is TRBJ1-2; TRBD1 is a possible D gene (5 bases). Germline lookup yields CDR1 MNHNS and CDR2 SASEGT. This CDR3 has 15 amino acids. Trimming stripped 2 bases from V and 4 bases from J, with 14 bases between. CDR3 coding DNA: TGTGCCAGCAGTGAACAGCCTAGGGGCATCTATGGCTACACCTTC. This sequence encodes CASSEQPRGIYGYTF.

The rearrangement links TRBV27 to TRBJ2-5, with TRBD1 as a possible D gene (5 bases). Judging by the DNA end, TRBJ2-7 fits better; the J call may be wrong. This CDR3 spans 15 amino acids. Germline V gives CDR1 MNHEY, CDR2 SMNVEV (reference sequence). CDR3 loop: CASSMLTGRWYEQYF. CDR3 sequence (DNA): TGTGCCAGCAGTATGTTAACAGGTCGGTGGTACGAGCAGTACTTC.

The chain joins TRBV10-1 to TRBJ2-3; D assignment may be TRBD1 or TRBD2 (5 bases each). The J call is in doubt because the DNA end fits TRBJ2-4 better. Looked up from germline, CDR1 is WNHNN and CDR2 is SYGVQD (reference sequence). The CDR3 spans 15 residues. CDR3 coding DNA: TGCGCCAGCAGTGCGGGGCTGGAGAGCACAGATACTCAGTACTTC. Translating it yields CASSAGLESTDTQYF.

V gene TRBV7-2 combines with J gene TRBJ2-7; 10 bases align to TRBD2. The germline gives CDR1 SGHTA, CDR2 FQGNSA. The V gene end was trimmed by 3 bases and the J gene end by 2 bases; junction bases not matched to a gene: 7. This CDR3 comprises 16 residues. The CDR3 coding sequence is TGTGCCAGCAGCTTTGGACTAGCGGACCCAGCCTACGAGCAGTACTTC. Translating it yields CASSFGLADPAYEQYF.

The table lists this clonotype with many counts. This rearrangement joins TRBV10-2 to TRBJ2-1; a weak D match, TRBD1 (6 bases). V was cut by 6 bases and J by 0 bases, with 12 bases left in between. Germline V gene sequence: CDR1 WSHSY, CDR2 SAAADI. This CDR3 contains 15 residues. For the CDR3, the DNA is TGCGCCAGCAGGGGGGCGGACCTCTCCTACAATGAGCAGTTCTTC. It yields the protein CASRGADLSYNEQFF.

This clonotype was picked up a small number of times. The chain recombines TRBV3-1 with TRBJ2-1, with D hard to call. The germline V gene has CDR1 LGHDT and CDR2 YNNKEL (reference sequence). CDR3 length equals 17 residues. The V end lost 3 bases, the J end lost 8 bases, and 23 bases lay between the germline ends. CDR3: CASSQGIPGSNDDEQFF. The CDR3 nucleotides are TGTGCCAGCAGCCAGGGTATACCGGGTTCCAACGACGATGAGCAGTTCTTC.